This TCR beta chain was sequenced for a study of T cells in Graves' hyperthyroidism and ophthalmopathy. Study observations and caveats: Onset of ophthalmopathy came a median roughly 6.9 months after the model predicted it.

Among the patients, aged 18 to 65, hyperthyroidism was newly diagnosed and had lasted under 2 months. This clonotype was found many times. Its antigen is not known. RNA transcripts gave rise to amplified TCR beta CDR3 regions. First-round RT-PCR with HTBI primers amplified the TCR CDR3 region. TCRdb called the multiplex PCR reads again in MiXCR, with one record for every CDR3 protein. The sample holds roughly 570,000 distinct CDR3 sequences; approximately 44% are singletons and the top ten take about 8%. CDR1 is SGHTA, CDR2 FQGNSA, per germline. The V and J ends lost 1 base and 5 bases respectively, with 11 bases between them. This CDR3 contains 15 residues.

The clonotype comes from a woman younger than 35 with Graves' hyperthyroidism. The sample consisted of peripheral blood or thyroid tissue (not recorded which). The V and J genes are TRBV7-2 and TRBJ2-2; D not certain. CDR3 in DNA: TGTGCCAGCAGCTTAGAAAGGAGTTCAACCGGGGAGCTGTTTTTT. Translation gives CASSLERSSTGELFF.